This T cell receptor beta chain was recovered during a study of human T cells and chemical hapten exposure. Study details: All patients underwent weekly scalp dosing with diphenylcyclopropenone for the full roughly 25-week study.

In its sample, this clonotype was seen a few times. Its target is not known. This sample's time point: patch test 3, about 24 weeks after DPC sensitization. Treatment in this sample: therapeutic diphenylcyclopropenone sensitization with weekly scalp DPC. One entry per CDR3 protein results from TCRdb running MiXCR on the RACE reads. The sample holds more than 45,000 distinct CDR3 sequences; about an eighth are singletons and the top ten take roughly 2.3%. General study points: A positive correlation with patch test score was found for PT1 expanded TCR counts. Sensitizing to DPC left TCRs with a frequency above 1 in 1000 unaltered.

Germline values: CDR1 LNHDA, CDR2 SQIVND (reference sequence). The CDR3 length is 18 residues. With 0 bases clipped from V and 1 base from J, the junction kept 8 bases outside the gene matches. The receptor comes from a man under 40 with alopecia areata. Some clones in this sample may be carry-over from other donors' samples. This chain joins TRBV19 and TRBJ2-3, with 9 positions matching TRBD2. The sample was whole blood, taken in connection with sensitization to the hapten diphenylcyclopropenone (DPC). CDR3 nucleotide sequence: TGTGCCAGTAGTATAGATGGCACCATAGCGGGGGGCACAGATACGCAGTATTTT. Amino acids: CASSIDGTIAGGTDTQYF.